This TCR beta chain originates from a study of brain metastases from non-small cell lung cancer. This CDR3 is 17 amino acids long. The germline V and J ends were trimmed by 4 bases and 6 bases, with 19 bases remaining between them. Germline lookup yields CDR1 LGHDT and CDR2 YNNKEL (reference sequence). Clones were read by immunoSEQ multiplex PCR, and TCRdb kept only the in-frame ones, dropping some. This sample yields 910 or so clones, of which 88% are seen a single time; around 4.9% belongs to the top ten. The clonotype originates from a donor aged 40 or over with non-small cell lung cancer. The sample consisted of tumor-adjacent normal tissue. The gene calls are TRBV3-1 (or the pseudogene TRBV3-2) and TRBJ1-6; D gene unclear. The CDR3 DNA is TGTGCCAGCAGCCCCCTGGGTATCGGACTGGTTAATTCACCCCTCCACTTT. Protein sequence: CASSPLGIGLVNSPLHF.